This T cell receptor beta chain is from a study of T cell responses to AZD1222 COVID-19 vaccine. Across the whole study: Samples with a second dose at about 4 or about 12 weeks were pooled together.

The method was immunoSEQ multiplex PCR; TCRdb's version includes in-frame clones alone and lacks a portion of them. Among some 150,000 clones listed, over 90% were seen once. Comments on this clone: What it binds is unknown.

The V gene's germline CDR1 is SGHTA and CDR2 FQGTGA. The length of the CDR3 is 13 residues. Trimming stripped 5 bases from V and 3 bases from J, with 10 bases between. Study-wide findings and caveats: Only a handful of AZD1222 recipients, several in all, had baseline seropositivity. The study reported that nearly half of spike-specific TCRs target unmutated variant regions. None of the repertoires were sampled until the peak T cell response had passed.

This receptor was identified in an adult in good health. Here the sequenced sample was peripheral blood, taken on day 0 of AZD1222 vaccination. The chain combines TRBV7-3 with TRBJ1-2; D possibly corresponds to TRBD1 (6 bases). The CDR3 bases are TGTGCCAGCAGCCCTGAGGGGGACTATGGCTACACCTTC. Its translation is CASSPEGDYGYTF. Supplemented by reference TRBV7-3 and TRBJ1-2, the full variable domain reads GAGVSQTPSNKVTEKGKYVELRCDPISGHTALYWYRQSLGQGPEFLIYFQGTGAADDSGLPNDRFFAVRPEGSVSTLKIQRTERGDSAVYLCASSPEGDYGYTFGSGTRLTVV.